Below are 19 T cell receptor beta chains sequenced from a single sample in a study of blood T cell repertoires in COVID-19. Sequencing was performed with immunoSEQ multiplex PCR; in TCRdb, only in-frame clones are kept and a portion is missing. The table shows about 51,000 clones, with approximately 90% occurring only once. The sample taken for sequencing was peripheral blood. The receptors stem from a man aged 45-60 years with acute or convalescent COVID-19.

This chain connects TRBV5-1 to TRBJ2-3; TRBD2 aligns across 13 bases. Trimming removed 4 bases from V and 0 bases from J; junction bases left unmatched: 5. This CDR3 is 17 amino acids long. CDR1 SGHRS and CDR2 YFSETQ come from the germline V gene. CDR3 in DNA: TGCGCCAGCAGCGCGGGACTAGCGGGACCTAGCACAGATACGCAGTATTTT. Translated: CASSAGLAGPSTDTQYF. The full variable domain, completed using reference TRBV5-1 and TRBJ2-3, is KAGVTQTPRYLIKTRGQQVTLSCSPISGHRSVSWYQQTPGQGLQFLFEYFSETQRNKGNFPGRFSGRQFSNSRSEMNVSTLELGDSALYLCASSAGLAGPSTDTQYFGPGTRLTVL.

V gene TRBV10-3 combines with J gene TRBJ1-1; D is uncertain. V was shortened by 11 bases and J by 2 bases, with 15 bases between the two germline ends. The CDR3 has 13 amino acids. CDR1 is ENHRY and CDR2 is SYGVKD in the germline V gene. Here the CDR3 reads CASHNSPNTEAFF. Written as DNA, the CDR3 is TGTGCCTCCCACAATAGCCCCAACACTGAAGCTTTCTTT.

This clone turned up a few times. V usage is TRBV10-2 and J usage is TRBJ1-4; D gene ambiguous. In germline, CDR1 is WSHSY, CDR2 SAAADI. The V gene lost 0 bases and the J gene lost 3 bases, with 5 bases spanning the gap. CDR3 size: 14 residues. The CDR3 reads CASSESQPNEKLFF. The DNA of the CDR3 is TGCGCCAGCAGTGAGTCACAGCCTAATGAAAAACTGTTTTTT.

This rearrangement joins TRBV6-1 to TRBJ2-7; possibly TRBD2 for D (6 bases). The CDR3 is 17 amino acids. Germline assignment: CDR1 MNHNS and CDR2 SASEGT. Trimming cost V 0 bases and J 2 bases, with 17 bases left between them. CDR3 sequence (DNA): TGTGCCAGCAGTGAAGCTGGGGACTCCATAATGCCCTACGAGCAGTACTTC. This translates into CASSEAGDSIMPYEQYF.

The chain links TRBV18 to TRBJ1-4, with D perhaps matching TRBD1 (6 bases). The CDR3 has 13 residues. Germline V gene data show CDR1 as KGHSH and CDR2 as LQKENI. V was shortened by 2 bases and J by 5 bases, with 6 bases between the two germline ends. Here the CDR3 DNA reads TGTGCCAGCTCACCAGGGGGCAATGAAAAACTGTTTTTT. Amino acids: CASSPGGNEKLFF.

The chain employs TRBV9 and TRBJ2-3; tentative D call: TRBD1 (5 bases). CDR3 size: 15 residues. Between the trimmed V and J ends, which lost 0 bases and 4 bases, there was a span of 12 bases. Per germline, CDR1 SGDLS and CDR2 YYNGEE. The CDR3 bases are TGTGCCAGCAGCGTAGATGGGGCTAGAGCAGATACGCAGTATTTT. It yields the protein CASSVDGARADTQYF.

V is TRBV30 and J is TRBJ2-7; D uncertain. Germline values: CDR1 GTSNPN, CDR2 SVGIG (reference sequence). Trimming removed 2 bases from V and 0 bases from J, with 5 bases in between. The CDR3 has 12 amino acids. CDR3 in amino acids: CAWSPSSYEQYF. Here the CDR3 DNA reads TGTGCCTGGAGTCCCTCCTCCTACGAGCAGTACTTC.

CDR3: CASSLGDGLAGVYEQYF. The CDR3 DNA reads as TGTGCCAGCAGCTTAGGTGATGGACTAGCGGGGGTCTACGAGCAGTACTTC. The V gene is TRBV9, the J gene TRBJ2-7; 13 bases match TRBD2. J lost 3 bases, V lost 4 bases, and 10 bases had no gene match. Per the germline V gene, CDR1 is SGDLS and CDR2 is YYNGEE. The CDR3 is 17 residues long. The complete variable domain, with remaining parts taken from reference TRBV9 and TRBJ2-7, reads DSGVTQTPKHLITATGQRVTLRCSPRSGDLSVYWYQQSLDQGLQFLIQYYNGEERAKGNILERFSAQQFPDLHSELNLSSLELGDSALYFCASSLGDGLAGVYEQYFGPGTRLTVT.

V and J are TRBV6-6 and TRBJ1-2, with 12 bases lining up with TRBD1. Germline V gene lookup returns CDR1 MNHNY and CDR2 SVGAGI (reference sequence). Unmatched junction bases numbered 4, after V lost 2 bases and J lost 6 bases. The CDR3 extends over 15 amino acids. As DNA, the CDR3 is TGTGCCAGCAGTTACGGGGGACAGGGGGCGCATGGCTACACCTTC. Protein: CASSYGGQGAHGYTF.

The chain employs TRBV29-1 and TRBJ2-7, with a tentative D call TRBD1 (6 bases). CDR3 length equals 12 residues. The germline V gene encodes CDR1 SQVTM and CDR2 ANQGSEA. Deletions cut 6 bases from V and 2 bases from J, with 11 bases between. CDR3 sequence (DNA): TGCAGCGTGAAGACAGGCCCCTACGAGCAGTACTTC. As protein: CSVKTGPYEQYF.

The V call is TRBV19, the J call TRBJ1-2; 7 nucleotides match TRBD1. The CDR3 loop spans 15 amino acids. The germline gives CDR1 LNHDA, CDR2 SQIVND (reference sequence). V was clipped by 8 bases and J by 5 bases; unmatched bases: 14. This chain's CDR3 is CASLPSGTAIYGYTF. The CDR3 region has the DNA TGTGCCAGTTTGCCGAGTGGGACAGCGATTTATGGCTACACCTTC.

This clone was observed a single time. The chain combines TRBV19 with TRBJ1-5; TRBD1 matches 8 bases. The CDR3 length is 13 residues. V dropped 3 bases and J dropped 7; count of bases not matched to a gene: 2. Looked up from germline, CDR1 is LNHDA and CDR2 is SQIVND (reference sequence). The CDR3 here is CASSIRGRQPQHF. DNA for the CDR3: TGTGCCAGTAGTATCAGGGGGCGGCAGCCCCAGCATTTT.

The CDR3 DNA is TGCGCCAGCAGTCCTCGACAGAACACTGAAGCTTTCTTT. It encodes CASSPRQNTEAFF. This chain links TRBV10-1 with TRBJ1-1; D is undetermined. The CDR3 is 13 residues long. Germline CDR1 is WNHNN and CDR2 is SYGVQD (reference sequence). Trimming shortened V by 5 bases and J by 1 base, and 8 bases separated the two germline ends.

This rearrangement joins TRBV6-6 to TRBJ2-3; 15 nucleotides agree with TRBD2. Germline V gives CDR1 MNHNY, CDR2 SVGAGI (reference sequence). The CDR3 is 16 residues long. Trimming took 6 bases from V and 3 from J; bases not matched to a gene: 4. The CDR3 DNA reads as TGTGCCAGCAGAGGACTAGCGGGGGGGTTTACAGATACGCAGTATTTT. It specifies CASRGLAGGFTDTQYF.

The V and J genes are TRBV20-1 and TRBJ2-1; 10 bases agree with TRBD1. V lost 3 bases and J lost 9; bases outside the gene matches: 11. Germline V gene sequence: CDR1 DFQATT, CDR2 SNEGSKA (reference sequence). The CDR3 contains 15 residues. The CDR3 sequence: CSASFRDRGLGEQFF. CDR3 sequence (DNA): TGCAGTGCTAGTTTCCGAGACAGGGGGCTGGGTGAGCAGTTCTTC.

A few counts support this clone. The chain carries TRBV6-5 and TRBJ1-4, with D unclear. Germline V gene data show CDR1 as MNHEY and CDR2 as SVGAGI. This CDR3 is built from 15 residues. Trimming shortened V by 7 bases and J by 0 bases, and 12 bases separated the two germline ends. The CDR3 nucleotides read TGTGCCAGCATTTCAGTCGTGGCAACTAATGAAAAACTGTTTTTT. It codes for CASISVVATNEKLFF.

The chain combines TRBV14 with TRBJ1-2; TRBD1 is a possible D gene (6 bases). This CDR3 region has 16 residues. Per the germline V gene, CDR1 is SGHDN and CDR2 is FVKESK. Between the trimmed V and J ends, which lost 1 base and 4 bases, there was a span of 16 bases. This CDR3 reads CASSQGARTAGYGYTF. The DNA of the CDR3 is TGTGCCAGCAGCCAAGGAGCGAGGACAGCTGGCTATGGCTACACCTTC.

This sequence joins TRBV30 and TRBJ2-5, with 7 bases lining up with TRBD2. Germline V lookup: CDR1 GTSNPN, CDR2 SVGIG (reference sequence). With V trimmed by 0 bases and J by 6 bases, 7 bases remained unmatched. This CDR3 is 14 amino acids long. CDR3 residues: CAWSVRSGVKTQYF. For the CDR3, the DNA is TGTGCCTGGAGTGTACGAAGCGGGGTAAAGACCCAGTACTTC.

The V call is TRBV5-1, the J call TRBJ1-1; 8 bases match TRBD1. The CDR3 runs 17 residues. From germline, CDR1 is SGHRS and CDR2 YFSETQ. Trimming took 0 bases from V and 11 from J; bases not matched to a gene: 18. In nucleotides, the CDR3 is TGCGCCAGCAGCTTGGCCCCCCTAACAGGGGGGATGCCCCATGCTTTCTTT. Protein: CASSLAPLTGGMPHAFF.